The sequence of this TCR beta chain was determined in a study of control samples from healthy donors and cancer patients. This CDR3 comprises 18 residues. V trimming: 0 bases; J trimming: 2 bases; junction bases outside the gene matches: 8. Germline CDR1 is PRHDT and CDR2 is FYEKMQ (reference sequence). Only in-frame clones appear in the TCRdb table, and some are missing; sequencing was by immunoSEQ multiplex PCR. Of over 55,000 clones in the sample, approximately 90% were seen once. The V gene is TRBV13, the J gene TRBJ2-3; 10 bases fit TRBD2. The sequence was obtained from a man aged 25 to 40 with colorectal cancer. Material: PBMCs. For the CDR3, the DNA is TGTGCCAGCAGCTTAGGATTAATTAGCGGGGGGCCCACAGATACGCAGTATTTT. It yields the protein CASSLGLISGGPTDTQYF.